The rows below give T cell receptor beta chains drawn from one sample of a study of CD8 T cells in Susac syndrome. TCRdb reanalysed the immunoSEQ multiplex PCR reads using MiXCR and keeps one entry per CDR3 protein. The table has about 84,000 distinct CDR3 sequences, 95% to 97% seen once; the top ten hold more than 0.35%. Sequencing was carried out using CD8+ T cells from PBMCs. The receptors originated from a human donor with Susac syndrome. Each CDR3 is given with its conserved first and last residue. Each record gives: V gene, J gene, D gene, clone size, CDR3 DNA, CDR3 protein. A D gene is named only where the DNA matches it firmly. Only part of the rows carry a size: once, few, many, or a class if the clone is expanded.

v_gene: TRBV7-9; j_gene: TRBJ2-7; d_gene: .; abundance: .; CDR3nt: TGTGCCAGCAGCTTCTCGGACAGACGACCCTCCTACGAGCAGTACTTC; CDR3aa: CASSFSDRRPSYEQYF
v_gene: TRBV9; j_gene: TRBJ2-5; d_gene: .; abundance: .; CDR3nt: TGTGCCAGCAGCGTAGATGGGTCGGAGACCCAGTACTTC; CDR3aa: CASSVDGSETQYF
v_gene: TRBV7-8; j_gene: TRBJ1-2; d_gene: TRBD1; abundance: .; CDR3nt: TGTGCCAGCAGCTTAGCACAGGGGGCTTTCTATGGCTACACCTTC; CDR3aa: CASSLAQGAFYGYTF
v_gene: TRBV25-1; j_gene: TRBJ2-3; d_gene: TRBD2; abundance: .; CDR3nt: TGTGCCAGCAGTTCACCGTTCCTAGCGGGAGGGCCTGTTTCCACAGATACGCAGTATTTT; CDR3aa: CASSSPFLAGGPVSTDTQYF
v_gene: TRBV20-1; j_gene: TRBJ1-1; d_gene: .; abundance: once; CDR3nt: TGCAGTGGGGGGATTCGAAACAGGGTTAACGCTGAAGCTTTCTTT; CDR3aa: CSGGIRNRVNAEAFF
v_gene: TRBV12-3/TRBV12-4; j_gene: TRBJ2-2; d_gene: .; abundance: .; CDR3nt: TGTGCCAGCAGGTCGAAGGCCGGGGAAGACACCGGGGAGCTGTTTTTT; CDR3aa: CASRSKAGEDTGELFF
v_gene: TRBV2; j_gene: TRBJ2-3; d_gene: .; abundance: .; CDR3nt: TGTGCCAGCAGTGAAGTCCCGGGGTACACAGATACGCAGTATTTT; CDR3aa: CASSEVPGYTDTQYF
v_gene: TRBV20-1; j_gene: TRBJ2-7; d_gene: .; abundance: .; CDR3nt: TGCAGTGCTCAACACGACGAGCAGTACTTC; CDR3aa: CSAQHDEQYF
v_gene: TRBV4-3; j_gene: TRBJ2-2; d_gene: .; abundance: .; CDR3nt: TGCGCCAGCAGCCAAGACCGGCCCATGCGATACACCGGGGAGCTGTTTTTT; CDR3aa: CASSQDRPMRYTGELFF
v_gene: TRBV7-9; j_gene: TRBJ2-1; d_gene: TRBD2; abundance: once; CDR3nt: TGTGCCAGCACCCTAAAGGCGGGGGCCTACAATGAGCAGTTCTTC; CDR3aa: CASTLKAGAYNEQFF
v_gene: TRBV2; j_gene: TRBJ2-5; d_gene: .; abundance: .; CDR3nt: TGTGCCAGCAGTGGGGCAGAGACCCAGTACTTC; CDR3aa: CASSGAETQYF
v_gene: TRBV7-9; j_gene: TRBJ2-7; d_gene: TRBD2; abundance: .; CDR3nt: TGTGCCAGCAGCTTACCGAGCGGGAGTCTGTACGAGCAGTACTTC; CDR3aa: CASSLPSGSLYEQYF
v_gene: TRBV29-1; j_gene: TRBJ2-7; d_gene: .; abundance: .; CDR3nt: TGCAGCGCTACTGACGGGGGTGACTACGAGCAGTACTTC; CDR3aa: CSATDGGDYEQYF
v_gene: TRBV19; j_gene: TRBJ1-5; d_gene: TRBD1; abundance: .; CDR3nt: TGTGCCAGTAAAGACAGGGGTGGGAATCAGCCCCAGCATTTT; CDR3aa: CASKDRGGNQPQHF
v_gene: TRBV28; j_gene: TRBJ1-1; d_gene: .; abundance: .; CDR3nt: TGTGCCAGCAGTTTGAGTGGGGGTAGGAATACTGAAGCTTTCTTT; CDR3aa: CASSLSGGRNTEAFF
v_gene: TRBV9; j_gene: TRBJ1-5; d_gene: .; abundance: once; CDR3nt: TGTGCCAGCAGCGTGGGTCCCCAAGGCCAGCCCCAGCATTTT; CDR3aa: CASSVGPQGQPQHF
v_gene: TRBV7-9; j_gene: TRBJ1-1; d_gene: TRBD1; abundance: .; CDR3nt: TGTGCCAGCAGCCCATCAGGGGGCCAGGGCACTGAAGCTTTCTTT; CDR3aa: CASSPSGGQGTEAFF
v_gene: TRBV29-1; j_gene: TRBJ1-3; d_gene: .; abundance: .; CDR3nt: TGCAGCGTTGACACAGGTCACTCTGGAAACACCATATATTTT; CDR3aa: CSVDTGHSGNTIYF
v_gene: TRBV29-1; j_gene: TRBJ2-5; d_gene: .; abundance: .; CDR3nt: TGCAGCGTTGGAGGGGGGCTTCAAGAGACCCAGTACTTC; CDR3aa: CSVGGGLQETQYF
v_gene: TRBV5-1; j_gene: TRBJ1-2; d_gene: .; abundance: .; CDR3nt: TGCGCCTCTATGACCGACGGACTTTATGGCTACACCTTC; CDR3aa: CASMTDGLYGYTF
v_gene: TRBV7-6; j_gene: TRBJ1-3; d_gene: .; abundance: .; CDR3nt: TGTGCCAGCAGCTTAGCGGTTGGACGCTCTGGAAACACCATATATTTT; CDR3aa: CASSLAVGRSGNTIYF
v_gene: TRBV7-9; j_gene: TRBJ2-5; d_gene: .; abundance: .; CDR3nt: TGTGCCAGCAGCTTACATGCCCGCGTCCCGGCAGAAAAAGAGACCCAGTACTTC; CDR3aa: CASSLHARVPAEKETQYF
v_gene: TRBV4-3; j_gene: TRBJ2-1; d_gene: .; abundance: .; CDR3nt: TGCGCCAGCAGCCCCCGAGGGCGCAATGAGCAGTTCTTC; CDR3aa: CASSPRGRNEQFF
v_gene: TRBV5-1; j_gene: TRBJ1-6; d_gene: .; abundance: once; CDR3nt: TGCGCCAGCAGCTTTGGGGACGAGCCCATGACCCTCCACTTT; CDR3aa: CASSFGDEPMTLHF
v_gene: TRBV20-1; j_gene: TRBJ1-1; d_gene: .; abundance: .; CDR3nt: TGCAGTGCTAGAGATCAGGGGAACACTGAAGCTTTCTTT; CDR3aa: CSARDQGNTEAFF
v_gene: TRBV6-6; j_gene: TRBJ2-1; d_gene: TRBD1; abundance: .; CDR3nt: TGTGCCAGCAGAGGGGGCGGCTACAATGAGCAGTTCTTC; CDR3aa: CASRGGGYNEQFF
v_gene: TRBV28; j_gene: TRBJ2-2; d_gene: .; abundance: .; CDR3nt: TGTGCCAGCAGTTTACGGGGGTCCGGGGAGCTGTTTTTT; CDR3aa: CASSLRGSGELFF
v_gene: TRBV7-2; j_gene: TRBJ2-1; d_gene: .; abundance: once; CDR3nt: TGTGCCAGCAGCCTAACCTCTGGGATTGTTGATGAGCAGTTCTTC; CDR3aa: CASSLTSGIVDEQFF
v_gene: TRBV12-3/TRBV12-4; j_gene: TRBJ2-2; d_gene: TRBD2; abundance: .; CDR3nt: TGTGCCAGCAGTCCGGGTAGCGGGAGGGCTCGACCCCCGGGGACCGGGGAGCTGTTTTTT; CDR3aa: CASSPGSGRARPPGTGELFF
v_gene: TRBV11-2; j_gene: TRBJ2-3; d_gene: .; abundance: few; CDR3nt: TGTGCCAGCAGCTCCGGCACAGATACGCAGTATTTT; CDR3aa: CASSSGTDTQYF
v_gene: TRBV27; j_gene: TRBJ2-5; d_gene: .; abundance: .; CDR3nt: TGTGCCAGCAGTTTATCGGTGTCAGGGCAAGAGACCCAGTACTTC; CDR3aa: CASSLSVSGQETQYF
v_gene: TRBV5-1; j_gene: TRBJ2-2; d_gene: .; abundance: .; CDR3nt: TGCGCCAGCAGCTTGAGATCCGGGGAGCTGTTTTTT; CDR3aa: CASSLRSGELFF
v_gene: TRBV9; j_gene: TRBJ1-1; d_gene: .; abundance: .; CDR3nt: TGTGCCAGCAACCTCGGGGCTCCCTTT; CDR3aa: CASNLGAPF
v_gene: TRBV4-2; j_gene: TRBJ2-1; d_gene: TRBD2; abundance: .; CDR3nt: TGTGCCAGCAGCCAAGATCTCGCGGGGGGCTTAAATGAGCAGTTCTTC; CDR3aa: CASSQDLAGGLNEQFF
v_gene: TRBV7-9; j_gene: TRBJ1-2; d_gene: .; abundance: few; CDR3nt: TGTGCCAGCAGGAAGGACGTTTATGGCTACACCTTC; CDR3aa: CASRKDVYGYTF
v_gene: TRBV6-4; j_gene: TRBJ2-1; d_gene: TRBD1; abundance: .; CDR3nt: TGTGCCAGCAGTGAGGGGGACAGCAATGAGCAGTTCTTC; CDR3aa: CASSEGDSNEQFF
v_gene: TRBV29-1; j_gene: TRBJ1-1; d_gene: .; abundance: .; CDR3nt: TGCAGCGTTGGTCGGAACACTGAAGCTTTCTTT; CDR3aa: CSVGRNTEAFF
v_gene: TRBV6-6; j_gene: TRBJ1-5; d_gene: .; abundance: .; CDR3nt: TGTGCCAGCAGTTACTCGATTAATAGCAATCAGCCCCAGCATTTT; CDR3aa: CASSYSINSNQPQHF
v_gene: TRBV7-9; j_gene: TRBJ1-3; d_gene: .; abundance: .; CDR3nt: TGTGCCAGCTCGCGGGGGTCTGGAAACACCATATATTTT; CDR3aa: CASSRGSGNTIYF
v_gene: TRBV4-3; j_gene: TRBJ2-1; d_gene: .; abundance: .; CDR3nt: TGCGCCAGCAGCGGCGTAGTGGGTGTTAATGAGCAGTTCTTC; CDR3aa: CASSGVVGVNEQFF
v_gene: TRBV28; j_gene: TRBJ2-2; d_gene: TRBD1; abundance: once; CDR3nt: TGTGCCAGCAGTGCTCCGACAGGGTCGGATTCCGGGGAGCTGTTTTTT; CDR3aa: CASSAPTGSDSGELFF
v_gene: TRBV20-1; j_gene: TRBJ2-2; d_gene: .; abundance: once; CDR3nt: TGCAGTGCTAGCTCCGACAACACCGGGGAGCTGTTTTTT; CDR3aa: CSASSDNTGELFF
v_gene: TRBV11-2; j_gene: TRBJ2-4; d_gene: .; abundance: .; CDR3nt: TGTGCCAGCAGCCAGGAAAACATTCAGTACTTC; CDR3aa: CASSQENIQYF
v_gene: TRBV6-2/TRBV6-3; j_gene: TRBJ1-1; d_gene: .; abundance: .; CDR3nt: TGTGCCAGCACTTTGGGCGAGGTGACTGAAGCTTTCTTT; CDR3aa: CASTLGEVTEAFF
v_gene: TRBV9; j_gene: TRBJ2-1; d_gene: .; abundance: .; CDR3nt: TGTGCCAGCAGCCCATTAAGGAGCATCAATGAGCAGTTCTTC; CDR3aa: CASSPLRSINEQFF
v_gene: TRBV27; j_gene: TRBJ2-1; d_gene: TRBD1; abundance: .; CDR3nt: TGTGCCAGCAGTTTAAGTCTCGGGGACAGAGAGAATGAGCAGTTCTTC; CDR3aa: CASSLSLGDRENEQFF
v_gene: TRBV7-8; j_gene: TRBJ2-7; d_gene: .; abundance: .; CDR3nt: TGTGCCAGCAGCCCCCCCGACAGTAGGTTCTCCTACGAGCAGTACTTC; CDR3aa: CASSPPDSRFSYEQYF
v_gene: TRBV24-1; j_gene: TRBJ2-3; d_gene: .; abundance: .; CDR3nt: TGTGCCACCAGTGATTTTCCCGCATCAGATACGCAGTATTTT; CDR3aa: CATSDFPASDTQYF
v_gene: TRBV19; j_gene: TRBJ2-2; d_gene: .; abundance: .; CDR3nt: TGTGCCAGTAGTCCTACAGGGAACGGGGAGCTGTTTTTT; CDR3aa: CASSPTGNGELFF
v_gene: TRBV13; j_gene: TRBJ1-3; d_gene: TRBD1; abundance: .; CDR3nt: TGTGCCAGCAGCTTAGCCCGGACAGGGGCGGGAAACACCATATATTTT; CDR3aa: CASSLARTGAGNTIYF
v_gene: TRBV19; j_gene: TRBJ2-5; d_gene: .; abundance: .; CDR3nt: TGTGCCAGCTCGACTAGAAGCGAGACCCAGTACTTC; CDR3aa: CASSTRSETQYF
v_gene: TRBV7-9; j_gene: TRBJ2-1; d_gene: TRBD2; abundance: .; CDR3nt: TGTGCCAGCAGCTCAACAGCGGGATCTTCCTACAATGAGCAGTTCTTC; CDR3aa: CASSSTAGSSYNEQFF
v_gene: TRBV15; j_gene: TRBJ2-1; d_gene: .; abundance: .; CDR3nt: TGTGCCACCAGCATACCAGAAGAGGGAGAGTTTCACAATGAGCAGTTCTTC; CDR3aa: CATSIPEEGEFHNEQFF
v_gene: TRBV29-1; j_gene: TRBJ1-1; d_gene: .; abundance: once; CDR3nt: TGCAGCGTTGCCCACTGGCAGGGGTTCGTCACTGAAGCTTTCTTT; CDR3aa: CSVAHWQGFVTEAFF
v_gene: TRBV5-1; j_gene: TRBJ2-5; d_gene: TRBD1; abundance: .; CDR3nt: TGCGCCAGCAGCTTGAATGGGGACAGGGAACGTCGAGAGACCCAGTACTTC; CDR3aa: CASSLNGDRERRETQYF
v_gene: TRBV29-1; j_gene: TRBJ1-1; d_gene: .; abundance: .; CDR3nt: TGCAGCGAGGGACGGATATACACTGAAGCTTTCTTT; CDR3aa: CSEGRIYTEAFF
v_gene: TRBV20-1; j_gene: TRBJ1-1; d_gene: .; abundance: once; CDR3nt: TGCAGTGCTAGAGATGGCCTAAAGAACACTGAAGCTTTCTTT; CDR3aa: CSARDGLKNTEAFF
v_gene: TRBV12-3/TRBV12-4; j_gene: TRBJ1-1; d_gene: .; abundance: .; CDR3nt: TGTGCCAGCAGTTGGAAAGGGATGAACACTGAAGCTTTCTTT; CDR3aa: CASSWKGMNTEAFF